These T cell receptor beta chains were read from a single sample in a study of graft-versus-host responses after intestinal transplantation. Their antigens remain unidentified. The assay was immunoSEQ multiplex PCR, and TCRdb's table has in-frame clones only and misses some. The data contain about 90,000 clones, 94% of them seen just once; the ten biggest clones take up over 0.15%. The sample was unstimulated CD4+ T cells sorted from spleen or lymph node cells, taken before transplant. The receptors were sampled from a human donor who was the organ donor for an intestinal transplant. The CDR3 runs from the conserved cysteine through the conserved F or W. Fields, in order: D gene, V gene, J gene, clone size, CDR3 DNA, CDR3 protein. D genes are given only for firm matches. For some rows the clone size is stated as once, few or many, or as a class when expanded; others skip it.

>.|TRBV4-3|TRBJ1-5|few
TGCGCCAGCAGCCAAGAAACGGAACGGCAGCCCCAGCATTTT
CASSQETERQPQHF
>.|TRBV5-1|TRBJ2-7|.
TGCGCCAGCAGCTTGGGGAGACAGCCTTACGAGCAGTACTTC
CASSLGRQPYEQYF
>.|TRBV7-2|TRBJ2-1|once
TGTGCCAGCAGCTTAATGGGGGCGAGGTACAATGAGCAGTTCTTC
CASSLMGARYNEQFF
>TRBD1|TRBV18|TRBJ2-7|.
TGTGCCAGCTCGCCTAAGACAGGGAGCTCCTACGAGCAGTACTTC
CASSPKTGSSYEQYF
>TRBD1|TRBV5-8|TRBJ2-4|.
TGTGCCAGCAGTCCCGGGACAGGGGGTTTCGGAGCCAAAAACATTCAGTACTTC
CASSPGTGGFGAKNIQYF
>TRBD1|TRBV6-5|TRBJ1-1|.
TGTGCCAGCAGCCGACGACAGGGCTACACTGAAGCTTTCTTT
CASSRRQGYTEAFF
>TRBD1|TRBV7-3|TRBJ2-3|.
TGTGCCAGCAGCTTAACGTTTAGGGGACAGGGGGGAGATACGCAGTATTTT
CASSLTFRGQGGDTQYF
>.|TRBV18|TRBJ2-2|.
TGTGCCAGCTCACCAGGGCTAGTATCACTCCTAAGCACCGGGGAGCTGTTTTTT
CASSPGLVSLLSTGELFF
>.|TRBV6-1|TRBJ1-2|.
TGTGCCAGCAGTGATTACGACGGAATCTATGGCTACACCTTC
CASSDYDGIYGYTF
>.|TRBV11-2|TRBJ2-3|.
TGTGCCAGCAGCCCGGGACTCCTATCCGGAGATACGCAGTATTTT
CASSPGLLSGDTQYF
>.|TRBV5-4|TRBJ2-1|.
TGTGCCAGCAGCTTTAGCGGCCCCTCCTACAATGAGCAGTTCTTC
CASSFSGPSYNEQFF
>TRBD1|TRBV11-2|TRBJ1-4|.
TGTGCCAGCAGCTTGGGACAGACTCTAAATGAAAAACTGTTTTTT
CASSLGQTLNEKLFF
>TRBD1|TRBV2|TRBJ2-2|.
TGTGCCAGCAGTGAAGCGCTTACAGGGGCCGCCGGGGAGCTGTTTTTT
CASSEALTGAAGELFF
>TRBD1|TRBV19|TRBJ2-7|.
TGTGCCAGTAGTGTGGGACAGGGCCCCTACGAGCAGTACTTC
CASSVGQGPYEQYF
>TRBD2|TRBV5-5|TRBJ2-5|once
TGTGCCAGCAGCAAAGGGACTAGCGGGCAAGAGACCCAGTACTTC
CASSKGTSGQETQYF
>TRBD2|TRBV11-3|TRBJ2-7|.
TGTGCCAGCAGCGCGGGACTAGCCGCTTCCTACGAGCAGTACTTC
CASSAGLAASYEQYF
>.|TRBV7-8|TRBJ2-6|.
TGTGCCAGCAGCTTCCTCCTGTCGTCGGGGGCCAACGTCCTGACTTTC
CASSFLLSSGANVLTF
>TRBD1|TRBV29-1|TRBJ2-2|.
TGCAGCGTTGTATCGGGACAGGGCGCCAACACCGGGGAGCTGTTTTTT
CSVVSGQGANTGELFF
>.|TRBV7-9|TRBJ2-1|.
TGTGCCAGCAGCCGGCAGGGGGCGGGAGGTGAGCAGTTCTTC
CASSRQGAGGEQFF
>TRBD1|TRBV7-9|TRBJ2-5|.
TGTGCCAGCACACGACAGGGGGCAGAGACCCAGTACTTC
CASTRQGAETQYF
>TRBD1|TRBV29-1|TRBJ2-7|.
TGCAGCGTTGAAGACGGGACAGGAGACTCCTACGAGCAGTACTTC
CSVEDGTGDSYEQYF
>TRBD1|TRBV11-3|TRBJ1-1|.
TGTGCCAGCAGCTTAGGACAGGGCACTGAAGCTTTCTTT
CASSLGQGTEAFF
>.|TRBV4-1|TRBJ2-3|.
TGCGCCAGCAGCCAAGTTAGTAGCTTCCCTTCTAGCACAGATACGCAGTATTTT
CASSQVSSFPSSTDTQYF
>TRBD1|TRBV7-3|TRBJ1-2|.
TGTGCCAGCAGCTTATTTGCAGGGGGGTATGGCTACACCTTC
CASSLFAGGYGYTF
>.|TRBV11-2|TRBJ2-3|.
TGTGCCAGCAGCTTAGATCGCACAGATACGCAGTATTTT
CASSLDRTDTQYF
>.|TRBV5-1|TRBJ2-3|.
TGCGCCAGCAGCTTGGCGCTAGCTGGAGATACGCAGTATTTT
CASSLALAGDTQYF
>TRBD1|TRBV6-6|TRBJ2-7|.
TGTGCCAGCCGAGGACAGGGTGCCCTGTACTACGAGCAGTACTTC
CASRGQGALYYEQYF
>TRBD1|TRBV9|TRBJ1-1|.
TGTGCCAGCAGCGTAGTGGGGACAGTGAACACTGAAGCTTTCTTT
CASSVVGTVNTEAFF
>.|TRBV28|TRBJ2-5|once
TGTGCCAGCAGTTTCCCGACAGGTAGTGGCGGCGAGACCCAGTACTTC
CASSFPTGSGGETQYF
>TRBD1|TRBV18|TRBJ2-5|.
TGTGCCAGCTCACATAGGACAGGGGGCAGATTGGAGACCCAGTACTTC
CASSHRTGGRLETQYF
>TRBD1|TRBV29-1|TRBJ1-1|.
TGCAGCGCTGAGGATATTAAGACAGGGGAAGCTTTCTTT
CSAEDIKTGEAFF
>.|TRBV11-2|TRBJ2-3|.
TGTGCCAGCAGCCAAGGGGGGCGAGGGCGCAGCACAGATACGCAGTATTTT
CASSQGGRGRSTDTQYF
>.|TRBV4-3|TRBJ1-2|.
TGCGCCAGCAGCCAAGATCTGGGCAAAAACGGGGGCTACACCTTC
CASSQDLGKNGGYTF
>TRBD1|TRBV28|TRBJ1-5|.
TGTGCCAGCAGTTTCAGAGACAGGGCTAGCAATCAGCCCCAGCATTTT
CASSFRDRASNQPQHF
>.|TRBV4-1|TRBJ2-5|.
TGCGCCAGCAGCCTCGGGACCGCAAAGACGGAGACCCAGTACTTC
CASSLGTAKTETQYF
>.|TRBV28|TRBJ1-5|once
TGTGCCAGCAGTTTGTTCAGGGGTCAGCCCCAGCATTTT
CASSLFRGQPQHF
>TRBD1|TRBV28|TRBJ1-2|.
TGTGCCAGCAGTGAATACAGGGGTTTAATCTATGGCTACACCTTC
CASSEYRGLIYGYTF
>.|TRBV6-1|TRBJ1-5|once
TGTGCCAGCAGCTCCCTCTCTAATCAGCCCCAGCATTTT
CASSSLSNQPQHF
>.|TRBV2|TRBJ2-7|.
TGTGCCAGCATCGGAGGGGGACCCGCGTCCTACGAGCAGTACTTC
CASIGGGPASYEQYF
>.|TRBV7-9|TRBJ1-2|.
TGTGCCAGCAGTCATGAGGGCGGTGGCTACACCTTC
CASSHEGGGYTF
>TRBD1|TRBV4-3|TRBJ1-1|.
TGCGCCAGCACACCGGACAGGGGAGGAATGAACACTGAAGCTTTCTTT
CASTPDRGGMNTEAFF
>TRBD2|TRBV5-1|TRBJ2-1|.
TGCGCCAGCAGTTTCACTAGCGGAAACTACAATGAGCAGTTCTTC
CASSFTSGNYNEQFF
>.|TRBV5-5|TRBJ1-2|.
TGTGCCAGCAGCTTCGAAGGGCGCTATGGCTACACCTTC
CASSFEGRYGYTF
>.|TRBV7-8|TRBJ1-6|.
TGTGCCAGCAGCCACTGGACTTTAAATAATTCACCCCTCCACTTT
CASSHWTLNNSPLHF
>.|TRBV27|TRBJ1-6|.
TGTGCCAGCAGTTTCGGCGGGAGTAAGCAAAATTCACCCCTCCACTTT
CASSFGGSKQNSPLHF
>TRBD1|TRBV30|TRBJ1-1|.
TGTGCCTGGAGACGACAGGGAGCGAACACTGAAGCTTTCTTT
CAWRRQGANTEAFF
>TRBD1|TRBV29-1|TRBJ1-2|.
TGCAGCGTTGGGACAGGGAACTATGGCTACACCTTC
CSVGTGNYGYTF
>.|TRBV29-1|TRBJ1-1|few
TGCAGCGGTCGTGGGATGAACACTGAAGCTTTCTTT
CSGRGMNTEAFF
>TRBD1|TRBV29-1|TRBJ2-7|once
TGCAGCGTTTCTACCGGGACAGGGGGCGGTCATCGCGAGCAGTACTTC
CSVSTGTGGGHREQYF
>.|TRBV5-8|TRBJ1-5|.
TGTGCCAGCAGCTTTCGGGGCTATGGCAATCAGCCCCAGCATTTT
CASSFRGYGNQPQHF
>.|TRBV5-1|TRBJ2-7|.
TGCGCCAGCAGCCTAGGGACAAACGGCGTCGAGCAGTACTTC
CASSLGTNGVEQYF
>.|TRBV5-6|TRBJ2-7|.
TGTGCCAGCAGCGTACGACAGGGAGGCTTCCACGAGCAGTACTTC
CASSVRQGGFHEQYF
>TRBD2|TRBV5-4|TRBJ2-3|.
TGTGCCAGCACCAAAATAGCGGGGGCGGCAGATACGCAGTATTTT
CASTKIAGAADTQYF
>TRBD2|TRBV7-9|TRBJ2-3|.
TGTGCCAGCAGCTCAGGGACTAGTCGGACAGATACGCAGTATTTT
CASSSGTSRTDTQYF
>.|TRBV6-6|TRBJ1-5|.
TGTGCCAGCAGTTACTCAACAGGATCCAATCAGCCCCAGCATTTT
CASSYSTGSNQPQHF
>.|TRBV6-1|TRBJ1-1|.
TGTGCCAGCAGTGGGCTCGGTGCTGAAGCTTTCTTT
CASSGLGAEAFF
>.|TRBV7-9|TRBJ1-1|.
TGTGCCAGCAGCTTAAGCACAGGTTCGGTTGAAGCTTTCTTT
CASSLSTGSVEAFF
>.|TRBV5-4|TRBJ1-5|.
TGTGCCAGCAGCTCACCGGGACTGGACCATCAGCCCCAGCATTTT
CASSSPGLDHQPQHF
>.|TRBV5-1|TRBJ2-5|.
TGCGCCAGCAGCTTGGGGGGGGCGGCTGAGACCCAGTACTTC
CASSLGGAAETQYF
>.|TRBV2|TRBJ2-1|.
TGTGCCAGCAGTGTTGTGCTGGATGAGCAGTTCTTC
CASSVVLDEQFF